Listed below are T cell receptor beta chains from one sample, sequenced in a study of OX40 agonist ivuxolimab in advanced cancers. The table came from immunoSEQ multiplex PCR; TCRdb's copy has only in-frame clones and leaves some out. Among around 97,000 clones listed, around 80% were seen once. This material consisted of CD4+ or CD8+ T cells sorted from blood, taken in a trial of the OX40 agonist ivuxolimab. These TCRs come from an adult with an advanced solid tumor such as melanoma, head and neck, liver or kidney cancer. Each CDR3 is given with its conserved first and last residue. The D gene is left open where the match is weak. Rows give clone size only sometimes, using once, few, many, or a class for an expanded clone.

-,TRBV4-1,TRBJ2-7,-,CASSQATTYEQYF,TGCGCCAGCAGCCAAGCAACAACCTACGAGCAGTACTTC
-,TRBV2,TRBJ2-7,few,CASSGYEQYF,TGTGCCAGCAGTGGTTACGAGCAGTACTTC
-,TRBV19,TRBJ2-7,once,CASSPRDGDYEQYF,TGTGCCAGTAGTCCCCGGGACGGAGATTACGAGCAGTACTTC
-,TRBV6-1,TRBJ2-3,once,CASSEGVGSTDTQYF,TGTGCCAGCAGTGAAGGGGTGGGTAGCACAGATACGCAGTATTTT
-,TRBV19,TRBJ2-4,-,CASSIRDAPRHIQYF,TGTGCCAGTAGTATCCGGGACGCCCCTCGACACATTCAGTACTTC
TRBD1,TRBV6-1,TRBJ1-1,-,CASSETRTGMNTEAFF,TGTGCCAGCAGTGAAACAAGGACAGGGATGAACACTGAAGCTTTCTTT
-,TRBV4-3,TRBJ2-7,-,CASSQDQKTYEQYF,TGCGCCAGCAGCCAAGATCAGAAAACCTACGAGCAGTACTTC
TRBD2,TRBV4-2,TRBJ2-5,-,CASSQGATSAAQEETQYF,TGTGCCAGCAGCCAAGGGGCGACTAGCGCCGCCCAGGAAGAGACCCAGTACTTC
TRBD1,TRBV5-1,TRBJ1-2,medium-sized,CASSLDATGGRTYGYTF,TGCGCCAGCAGCTTGGATGCGACAGGGGGCAGAACCTATGGCTACACCTTC
-,TRBV5-6,TRBJ2-7,once,CASSSGTDKGEQYF,TGTGCCAGCAGCAGCGGGACAGACAAAGGTGAGCAGTACTTC
TRBD1,TRBV10-3,TRBJ2-7,few,CATDRENYEQYF,TGTGCCACGGACAGGGAAAACTACGAGCAGTACTTC
TRBD1,TRBV7-8,TRBJ1-4,-,CASSKLTGVNEKLFF,TGTGCCAGCAGCAAGTTGACAGGGGTTAATGAAAAACTGTTTTTT
-,TRBV29-1,TRBJ1-1,-,CSARIRNREAFF,TGCAGCGCCAGGATCCGGAACCGTGAAGCTTTCTTT
TRBD1,TRBV27,TRBJ1-6,-,CASSPTGALYNSPLHF,TGTGCCAGCAGTCCGACAGGGGCCTTGTATAATTCACCCCTCCACTTT